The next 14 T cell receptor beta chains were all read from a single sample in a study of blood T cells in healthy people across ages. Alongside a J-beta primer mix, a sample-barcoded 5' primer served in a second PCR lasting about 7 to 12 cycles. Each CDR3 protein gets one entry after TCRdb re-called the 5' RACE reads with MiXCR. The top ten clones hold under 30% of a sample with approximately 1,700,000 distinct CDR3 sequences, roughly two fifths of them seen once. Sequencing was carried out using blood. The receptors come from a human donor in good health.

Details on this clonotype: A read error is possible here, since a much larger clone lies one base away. CDR3 in amino acids: CASSWRVNTEAFF. CDR3 nucleotides: TGTGCCAGCAGCTGGAGGGTGAACACTGAAGCTTTCTTT. The rearrangement uses TRBV7-2 and TRBJ1-1; D is undetermined. CDR3 length: 13 residues. Per germline, CDR1 SGHTA and CDR2 FQGNSA. Deletions cut 4 bases from V and 0 bases from J, with 6 bases between. The whole variable domain, remainder taken from reference TRBV7-2 and TRBJ1-1, is GAGVSQSPSNKVTEKGKDVELRCDPISGHTALYWYRQSLGQGLEFLIYFQGNSAPDKSGLPSDRFSAERTGGSVSTLTIQRTQQEDSAVYLCASSWRVNTEAFFGQGTRLTVV.

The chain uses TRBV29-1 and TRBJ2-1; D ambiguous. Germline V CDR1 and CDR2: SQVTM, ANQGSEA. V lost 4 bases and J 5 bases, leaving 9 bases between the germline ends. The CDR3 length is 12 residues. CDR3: CSVGLPHNEQFF. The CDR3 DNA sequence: TGCAGCGTTGGCCTCCCCCACAATGAGCAGTTCTTC.

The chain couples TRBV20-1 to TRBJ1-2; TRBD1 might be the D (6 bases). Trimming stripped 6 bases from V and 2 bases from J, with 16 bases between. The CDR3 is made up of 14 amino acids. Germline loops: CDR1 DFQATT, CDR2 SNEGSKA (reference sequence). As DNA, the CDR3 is TGCAGTGCCAGAAACAGGGAAAGAAACTATGGCTACACCTTC. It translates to CSARNRERNYGYTF.

This CDR3 reads CASSLWGRGDGELFF. DNA for the CDR3: TGTGCCAGCAGTTTATGGGGCAGAGGAGATGGGGAGCTGTTTTTT. The chain links TRBV27 to TRBJ2-2, with D tentatively TRBD1 (5 bases). The V end lost 1 base, the J end lost 8 bases, and 14 bases lay between the germline ends. CDR1 is MNHEY, CDR2 SMNVEV, per germline (reference sequence). There are 15 residues in the CDR3.

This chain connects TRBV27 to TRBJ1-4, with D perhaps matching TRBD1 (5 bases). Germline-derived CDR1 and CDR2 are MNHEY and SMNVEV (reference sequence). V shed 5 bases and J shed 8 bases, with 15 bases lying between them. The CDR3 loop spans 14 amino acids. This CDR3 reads CASSHRDEAEKLFF. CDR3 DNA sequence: TGTGCCAGCAGTCACCGGGACGAGGCCGAAAAACTGTTTTTT.

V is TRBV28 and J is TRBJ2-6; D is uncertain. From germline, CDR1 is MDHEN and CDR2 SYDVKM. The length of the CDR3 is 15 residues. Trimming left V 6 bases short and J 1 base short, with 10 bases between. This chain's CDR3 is CASRFTASGANVLTF. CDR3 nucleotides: TGTGCCAGCAGGTTCACGGCTTCTGGGGCCAACGTCCTGACTTTC.

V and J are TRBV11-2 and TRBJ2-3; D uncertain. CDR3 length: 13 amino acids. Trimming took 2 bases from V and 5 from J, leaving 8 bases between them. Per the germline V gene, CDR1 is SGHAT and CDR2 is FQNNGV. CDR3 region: CASSLPWEDTQYF. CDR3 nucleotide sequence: TGTGCCAGCAGCTTACCATGGGAAGATACGCAGTATTTT.

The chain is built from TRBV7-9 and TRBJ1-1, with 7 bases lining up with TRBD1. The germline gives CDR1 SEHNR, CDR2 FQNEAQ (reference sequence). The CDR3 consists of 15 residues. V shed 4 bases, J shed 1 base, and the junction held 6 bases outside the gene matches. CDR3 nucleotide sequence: TGTGCCAGCAGCTCTTCGACAGGGCCGAACACTGAAGCTTTCTTT. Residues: CASSSSTGPNTEAFF.

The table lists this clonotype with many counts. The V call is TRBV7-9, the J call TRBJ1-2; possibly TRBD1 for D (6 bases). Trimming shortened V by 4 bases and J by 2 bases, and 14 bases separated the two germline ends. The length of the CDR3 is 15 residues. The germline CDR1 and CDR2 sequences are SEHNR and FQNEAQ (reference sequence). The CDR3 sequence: CASSSSGTPNYGYTF. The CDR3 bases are TGTGCCAGCAGCTCTAGCGGGACACCCAACTATGGCTACACCTTC.

As DNA, the CDR3 is TGTGCCAGTAGTATATACGCCAGGGGGAGCGACGAGCAGTTCTTC. This sequence encodes CASSIYARGSDEQFF. The chain recombines TRBV19 with TRBJ2-1; TRBD1 agrees at 7 bases. CDR1 and CDR2 (germline): LNHDA, SQIVND (reference sequence). This CDR3 has 15 amino acids. Losses at the gene ends were 2 bases for V and 10 bases for J; bases not matched to a gene: 11.

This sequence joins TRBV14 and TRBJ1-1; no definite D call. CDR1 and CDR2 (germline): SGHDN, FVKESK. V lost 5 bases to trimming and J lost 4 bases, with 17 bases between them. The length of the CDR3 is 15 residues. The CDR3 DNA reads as TGTGCCAGCAGCACAATCAACCGGGCTCTCACTGAAGCTTTCTTT. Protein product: CASSTINRALTEAFF. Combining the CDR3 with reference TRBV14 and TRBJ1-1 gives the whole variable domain EAGVTQFPSHSVIEKGQTVTLRCDPISGHDNLYWYRRVMGKEIKFLLHFVKESKQDESGMPNNRFLAERTGGTYSTLKVQPAELEDSGVYFCASSTINRALTEAFFGQGTRLTVV.

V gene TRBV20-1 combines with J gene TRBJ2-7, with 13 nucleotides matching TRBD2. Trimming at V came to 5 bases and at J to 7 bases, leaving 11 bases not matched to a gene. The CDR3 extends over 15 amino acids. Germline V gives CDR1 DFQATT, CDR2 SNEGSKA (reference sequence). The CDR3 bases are TGCAGTGCTCCATTTACTAGCGGGGGGGCAGGGGAGCAGTACTTC. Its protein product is CSAPFTSGGAGEQYF.

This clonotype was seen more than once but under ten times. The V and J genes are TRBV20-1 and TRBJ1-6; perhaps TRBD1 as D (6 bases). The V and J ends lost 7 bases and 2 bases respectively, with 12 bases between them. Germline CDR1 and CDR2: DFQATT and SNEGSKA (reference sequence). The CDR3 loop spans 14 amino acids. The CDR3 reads CSVLGGPYNSPLHF. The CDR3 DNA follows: TGCAGTGTCCTGGGGGGCCCCTATAATTCACCCCTCCACTTT.

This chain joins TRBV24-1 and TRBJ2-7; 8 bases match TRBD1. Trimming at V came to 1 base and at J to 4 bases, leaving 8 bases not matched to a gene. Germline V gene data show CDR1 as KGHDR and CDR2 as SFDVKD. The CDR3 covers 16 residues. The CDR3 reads CATSDFTGTGPYEQYF. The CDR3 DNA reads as TGTGCCACCAGTGATTTTACCGGGACAGGCCCTTACGAGCAGTACTTC.